This is a list of T cell receptor beta chains from one sample in a study of OX40 agonist ivuxolimab in advanced cancers. The method was immunoSEQ multiplex PCR; TCRdb's version includes in-frame clones alone and lacks a portion of them. The sample carries tens of thousands of clones, 85% to 90% recorded once. Specimen: CD4+ or CD8+ T cells sorted from blood, collected in a trial of the OX40 agonist ivuxolimab. The receptors originated from an adult with an advanced solid tumor such as melanoma, head and neck, liver or kidney cancer. Each CDR3 is given with its conserved first and last residue. D genes are given only for firm matches. Not every row has a clone size; where given, it reads once, few, many or a size class.

DNA | CDR3 | size | J | V | D
TGCGCCAGCAGCTCACTAGGACAGGGCCAAGAGACCCAGTACTTC | CASSSLGQGQETQYF | NA | TRBJ2-5 | TRBV5-1 | TRBD1
TGTGCCAGCAGCTTAACAGATACGCAGTATTTT | CASSLTDTQYF | NA | TRBJ2-3 | TRBV7-9 | NA
TGTGCCAGCAGCTTGGGGATCCTTAGCACAGATACGCAGTATTTT | CASSLGILSTDTQYF | NA | TRBJ2-3 | TRBV7-3 | NA
TGTGCCAGCAGTTACTCGGCCAGGCTTAACTATGGCTACACCTTC | CASSYSARLNYGYTF | NA | TRBJ1-2 | TRBV6-5 | NA
TGTGCCAGCAGTGAGGCGAACACTGAAGCTTTCTTT | CASSEANTEAFF | NA | TRBJ1-1 | TRBV28 | NA
TGTGCCAGCAGCTTAGCGATGTGGCTAGCGGGGGGACCGGGCGGGGAGCTGTTTTTT | CASSLAMWLAGGPGGELFF | NA | TRBJ2-2 | TRBV7-8 | TRBD2
TGTGCCAGCAGTGCCAGGGACAGGGCGCAAGAGACCCAGTACTTC | CASSARDRAQETQYF | NA | TRBJ2-5 | TRBV6-6 | TRBD1
TGTGCCAGCAGCGGGGGAGTGAGGGCTAATGAAAAACTGTTTTTT | CASSGGVRANEKLFF | NA | TRBJ1-4 | TRBV21-1 | NA
TGTGCCAGCAGCTTTATTGGCGGCAATACGTACGAGCAGTACTTC | CASSFIGGNTYEQYF | NA | TRBJ2-7 | TRBV7-9 | NA
TGTGCCAGCAGCATCAACGCCTACAATGAGCAGTTCTTC | CASSINAYNEQFF | NA | TRBJ2-1 | TRBV7-3 | NA
TGTGCCAGCAGCGAAGCAGGGGGCCGACCGGGCACAGATACGCAGTATTTT | CASSEAGGRPGTDTQYF | NA | TRBJ2-3 | TRBV9 | TRBD1
TGCGCCAGCAGCTTGCAGGGCCCAAAGCAGTTCTTC | CASSLQGPKQFF | NA | TRBJ2-1 | TRBV5-1 | NA
TGTGCCAGCGGCGGGACTAGAGGCGATGAGCAGTTCTTC | CASGGTRGDEQFF | NA | TRBJ2-1 | TRBV2 | TRBD2
TGCGCCAGCAGCTTGAACACAGGGGCCGGGGAGCTGTTTTTT | CASSLNTGAGELFF | NA | TRBJ2-2 | TRBV5-1 | TRBD1
TGTGCCAGCAGTGACGACAGTAATCAGCCCCAGCATTTT | CASSDDSNQPQHF | few | TRBJ1-5 | TRBV2 | NA
TGTGCCAGCAATCACGACCTAACCACGGAGACCCAGTACTTC | CASNHDLTTETQYF | NA | TRBJ2-5 | TRBV6-1 | NA
TGCGCCAGCAGCCAAGGGGCCCCTGGACAGGGGGCGAAGAGGGAGACCCAGTACTTC | CASSQGAPGQGAKRETQYF | NA | TRBJ2-5 | TRBV4-1 | TRBD1
TGCGCCAGCAGCTTGTCGAGGAACACTGAAGCTTTCTTT | CASSLSRNTEAFF | NA | TRBJ1-1 | TRBV5-1 | NA
TGTGCCAGCTCACCAACAGACAGGGGAGGGTCACCCCTCCACTTT | CASSPTDRGGSPLHF | NA | TRBJ1-6 | TRBV18 | TRBD1
TGTGCCAGCAGCTTTGGGGCCGAGCAGTACTTC | CASSFGAEQYF | NA | TRBJ2-7 | TRBV7-2 | NA
TGCAGCGTCGGGACTAGCGGTGGGGAGCAGTTCTTC | CSVGTSGGEQFF | NA | TRBJ2-1 | TRBV29-1 | TRBD2
TGTGCCACCTCCGGGACAGGGAAGACCGGGGAGCTGTTTTTT | CATSGTGKTGELFF | NA | TRBJ2-2 | TRBV10-3 | TRBD1
TGCAGCGTTATCGCGACAGGGTATGAGCAGTTCTTC | CSVIATGYEQFF | NA | TRBJ2-1 | TRBV29-1 | TRBD1
TGTGCCAGCACGTCCGGGACAGGGACTGGCGAGCAGTACTTC | CASTSGTGTGEQYF | NA | TRBJ2-7 | TRBV6-5 | TRBD1
TGTGCCAGCAGCCACCTCCGGGGGCTGGAGACCCAGTACTTC | CASSHLRGLETQYF | NA | TRBJ2-5 | TRBV11-1 | NA
TGTGCCAGTAGTATTTCGGGGGGTCTTCCGAACACCGGGGAGCTGTTTTTT | CASSISGGLPNTGELFF | NA | TRBJ2-2 | TRBV19 | TRBD2
TGTGCCAGCAGCTTAGAGTCAGGGGGCAGCGGCTACACCTTC | CASSLESGGSGYTF | NA | TRBJ1-2 | TRBV7-9 | TRBD1
TGTGCCAGCAGTGAACTAGCGGCCCCATGGGATACGCAGTATTTT | CASSELAAPWDTQYF | few | TRBJ2-3 | TRBV6-1 | TRBD2